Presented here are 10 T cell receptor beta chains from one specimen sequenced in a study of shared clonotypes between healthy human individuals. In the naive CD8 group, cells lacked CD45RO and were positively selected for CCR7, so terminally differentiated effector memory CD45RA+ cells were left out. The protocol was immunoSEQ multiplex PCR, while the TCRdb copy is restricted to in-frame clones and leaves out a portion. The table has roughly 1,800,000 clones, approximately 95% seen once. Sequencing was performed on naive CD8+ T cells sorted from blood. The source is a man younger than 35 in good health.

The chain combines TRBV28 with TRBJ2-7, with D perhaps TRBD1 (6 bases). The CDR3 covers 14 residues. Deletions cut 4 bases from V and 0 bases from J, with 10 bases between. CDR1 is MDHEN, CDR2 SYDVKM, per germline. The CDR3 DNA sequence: TGTGCCAGCAGTTCCTCAGGGGACTCCTACGAGCAGTACTTC. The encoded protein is CASSSSGDSYEQYF. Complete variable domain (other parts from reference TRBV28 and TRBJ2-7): DVKVTQSSRYLVKRTGEKVFLECVQDMDHENMFWYRQDPGLGLRLIYFSYDVKMKEKGDIPEGYSVSREKKERFSLILESASTNQTSMYLCASSSSGDSYEQYFGPGTRLTVT.

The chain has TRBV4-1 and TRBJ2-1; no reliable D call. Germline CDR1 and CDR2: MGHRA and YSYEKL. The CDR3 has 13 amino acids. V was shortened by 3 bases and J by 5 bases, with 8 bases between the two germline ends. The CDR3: CASSHLQHNEQFF. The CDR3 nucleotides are TGCGCCAGCAGCCATTTACAACACAATGAGCAGTTCTTC.

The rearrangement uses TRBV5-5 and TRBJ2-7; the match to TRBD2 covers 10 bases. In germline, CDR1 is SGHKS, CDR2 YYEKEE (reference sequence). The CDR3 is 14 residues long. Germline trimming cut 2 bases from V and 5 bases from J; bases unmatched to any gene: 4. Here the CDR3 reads CASSLIAGGDEQYF. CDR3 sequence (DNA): TGTGCCAGCAGCTTAATAGCGGGAGGCGACGAGCAGTACTTC.

The CDR3 DNA sequence: TGTGCCACCAGCAATATACAGAACACTGAAGCTTTCTTT. Residues: CATSNIQNTEAFF. V usage is TRBV15 and J usage is TRBJ1-1; D gene uncertain. The CDR3 has 13 amino acids. Trimming took off 4 bases at V and 1 base at J, with 7 bases between the two ends. The V gene's germline CDR1 is LNHNV and CDR2 YYDKDF (reference sequence).

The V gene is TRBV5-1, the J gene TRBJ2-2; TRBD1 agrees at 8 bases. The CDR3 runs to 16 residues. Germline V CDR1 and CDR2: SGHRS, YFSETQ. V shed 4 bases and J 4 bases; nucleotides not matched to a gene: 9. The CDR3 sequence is CASSHGQGLFTGELFF. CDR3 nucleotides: TGCGCCAGCAGCCATGGACAGGGTTTGTTCACCGGGGAGCTGTTTTTT.

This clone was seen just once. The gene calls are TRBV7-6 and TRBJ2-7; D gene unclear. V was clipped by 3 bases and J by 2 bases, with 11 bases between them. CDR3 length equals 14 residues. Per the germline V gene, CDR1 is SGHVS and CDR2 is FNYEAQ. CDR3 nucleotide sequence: TGTGCCAGCAGCTTGGGTATCAACCCCTACGAGCAGTACTTC. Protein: CASSLGINPYEQYF.

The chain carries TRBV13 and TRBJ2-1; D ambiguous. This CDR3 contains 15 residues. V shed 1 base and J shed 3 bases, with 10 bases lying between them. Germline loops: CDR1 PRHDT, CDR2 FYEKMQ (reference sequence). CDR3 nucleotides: TGTGCCAGCAGCTTAGATGTAGTGGGCTACAATGAGCAGTTCTTC. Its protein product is CASSLDVVGYNEQFF.

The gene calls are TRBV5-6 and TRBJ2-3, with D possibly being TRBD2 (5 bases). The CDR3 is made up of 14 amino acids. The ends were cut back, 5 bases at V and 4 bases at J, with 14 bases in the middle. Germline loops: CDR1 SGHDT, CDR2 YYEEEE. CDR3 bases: TGTGCCAGCAGTTTCGAGGGCCCCGCAGATACGCAGTATTTT. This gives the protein CASSFEGPADTQYF.

As DNA, the CDR3 is TGTGCCAGCAGCGACACAACTCCCTATGGCTACACCTTC. It specifies CASSDTTPYGYTF. This chain links TRBV6-5 with TRBJ1-2; unclear D gene. The V end was cut by 6 bases, the J end by 4 bases, with 12 bases between. The CDR3 is 13 amino acids. CDR1 is MNHEY and CDR2 is SVGAGI in the germline V gene.

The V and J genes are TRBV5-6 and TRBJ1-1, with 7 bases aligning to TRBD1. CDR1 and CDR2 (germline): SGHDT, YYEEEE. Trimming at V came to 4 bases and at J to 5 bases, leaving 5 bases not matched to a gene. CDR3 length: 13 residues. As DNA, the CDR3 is TGTGCCAGCAGCCAGGGGGGCTTAACTGAAGCTTTCTTT. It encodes CASSQGGLTEAFF.